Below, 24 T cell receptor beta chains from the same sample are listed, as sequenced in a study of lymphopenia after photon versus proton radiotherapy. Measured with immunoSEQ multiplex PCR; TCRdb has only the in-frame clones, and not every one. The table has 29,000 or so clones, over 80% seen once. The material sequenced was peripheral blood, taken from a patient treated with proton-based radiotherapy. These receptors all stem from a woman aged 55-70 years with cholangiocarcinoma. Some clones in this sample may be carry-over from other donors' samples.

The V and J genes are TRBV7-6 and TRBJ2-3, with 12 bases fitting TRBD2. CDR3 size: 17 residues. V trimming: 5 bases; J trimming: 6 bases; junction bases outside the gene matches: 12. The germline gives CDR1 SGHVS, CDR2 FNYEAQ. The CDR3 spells CASSPIWTSGEEDTQYF. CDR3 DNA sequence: TGTGCCAGCAGCCCAATATGGACTAGCGGGGAGGAGGATACGCAGTATTTT.

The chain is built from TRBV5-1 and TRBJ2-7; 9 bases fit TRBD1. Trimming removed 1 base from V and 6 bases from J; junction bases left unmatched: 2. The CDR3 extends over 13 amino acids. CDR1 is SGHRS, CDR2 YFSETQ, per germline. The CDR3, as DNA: TGCGCCAGCAGCTTGTCGGACAGGGGCGAGCAGTACTTC. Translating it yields CASSLSDRGEQYF.

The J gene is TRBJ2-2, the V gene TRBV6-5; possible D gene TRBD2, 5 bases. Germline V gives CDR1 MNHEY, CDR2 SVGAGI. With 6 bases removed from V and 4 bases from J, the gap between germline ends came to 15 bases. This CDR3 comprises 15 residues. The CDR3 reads CASRAGEMITGELFF. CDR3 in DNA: TGTGCCAGCAGGGCCGGGGAGATGATCACCGGGGAGCTGTTTTTT.

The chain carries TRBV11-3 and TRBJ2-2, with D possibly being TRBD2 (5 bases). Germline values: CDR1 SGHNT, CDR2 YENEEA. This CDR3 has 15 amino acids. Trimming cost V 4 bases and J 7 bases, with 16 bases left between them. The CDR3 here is CASSSRSGSGGELFF. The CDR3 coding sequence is TGTGCCAGCAGCTCCCGGTCGGGAAGCGGCGGGGAGCTGTTTTTT.

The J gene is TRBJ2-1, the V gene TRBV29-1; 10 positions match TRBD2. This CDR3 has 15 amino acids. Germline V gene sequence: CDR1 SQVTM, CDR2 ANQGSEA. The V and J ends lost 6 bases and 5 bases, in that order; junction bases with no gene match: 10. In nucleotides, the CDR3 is TGCAGCGTGGGGGGACTAGCGACTTCTCACAATGAGCAGTTCTTC. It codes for CSVGGLATSHNEQFF.

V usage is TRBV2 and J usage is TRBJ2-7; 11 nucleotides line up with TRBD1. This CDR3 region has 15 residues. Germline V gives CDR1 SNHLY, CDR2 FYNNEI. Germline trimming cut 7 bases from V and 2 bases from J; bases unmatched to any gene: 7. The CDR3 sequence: CASNLPGQGAYEQYF. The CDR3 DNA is TGTGCCAGCAACCTACCGGGACAGGGGGCCTACGAGCAGTACTTC.

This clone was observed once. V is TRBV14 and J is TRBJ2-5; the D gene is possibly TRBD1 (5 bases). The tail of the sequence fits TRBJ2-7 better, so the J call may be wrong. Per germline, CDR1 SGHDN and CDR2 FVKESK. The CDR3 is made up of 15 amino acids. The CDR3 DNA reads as TGTGCCAGCAGTCATCAAGGGGCATATCCTTACGAGCAGTACTTC. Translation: CASSHQGAYPYEQYF.

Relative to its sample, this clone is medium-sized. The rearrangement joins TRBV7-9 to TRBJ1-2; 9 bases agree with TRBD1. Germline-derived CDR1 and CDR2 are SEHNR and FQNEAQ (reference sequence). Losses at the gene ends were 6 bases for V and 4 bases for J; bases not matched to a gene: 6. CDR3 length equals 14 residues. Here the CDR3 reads CASRRTGERYGYTF. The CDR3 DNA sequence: TGTGCCAGCAGACGGACAGGGGAACGCTATGGCTACACCTTC.

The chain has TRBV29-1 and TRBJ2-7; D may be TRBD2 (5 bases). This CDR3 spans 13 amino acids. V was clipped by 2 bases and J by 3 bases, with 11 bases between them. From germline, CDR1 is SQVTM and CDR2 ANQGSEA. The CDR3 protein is CSVEHGRGYEQYF. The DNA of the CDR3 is TGCAGCGTTGAACACGGACGGGGCTACGAGCAGTACTTC.

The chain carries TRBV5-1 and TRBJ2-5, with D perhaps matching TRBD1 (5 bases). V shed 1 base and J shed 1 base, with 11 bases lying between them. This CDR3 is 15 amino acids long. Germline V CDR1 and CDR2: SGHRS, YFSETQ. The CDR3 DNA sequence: TGCGCCAGCAGCTTGAAGATCCAGGGCCAAGAGACCCAGTACTTC. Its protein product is CASSLKIQGQETQYF.

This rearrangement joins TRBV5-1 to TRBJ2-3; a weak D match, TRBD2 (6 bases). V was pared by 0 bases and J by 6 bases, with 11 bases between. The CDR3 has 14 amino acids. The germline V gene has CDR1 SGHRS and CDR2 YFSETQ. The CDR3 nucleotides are TGCGCCAGCAGCTTGGCAACTAGCATGGATACGCAGTATTTT. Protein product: CASSLATSMDTQYF.

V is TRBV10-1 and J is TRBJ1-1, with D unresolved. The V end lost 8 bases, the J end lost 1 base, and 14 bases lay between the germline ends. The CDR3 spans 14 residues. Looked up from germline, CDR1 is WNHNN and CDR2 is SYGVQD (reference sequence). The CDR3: CASLPRRTNTEAFF. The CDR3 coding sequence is TGCGCCAGCCTACCCCGAAGGACGAACACTGAAGCTTTCTTT.

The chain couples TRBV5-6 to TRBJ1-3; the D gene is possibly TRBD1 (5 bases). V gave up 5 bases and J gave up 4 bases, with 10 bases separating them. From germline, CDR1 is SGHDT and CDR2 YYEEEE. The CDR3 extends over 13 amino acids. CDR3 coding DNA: TGTGCCAGCAGGGGTTGGGGCGGAAACACCATATATTTT. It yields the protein CASRGWGGNTIYF.

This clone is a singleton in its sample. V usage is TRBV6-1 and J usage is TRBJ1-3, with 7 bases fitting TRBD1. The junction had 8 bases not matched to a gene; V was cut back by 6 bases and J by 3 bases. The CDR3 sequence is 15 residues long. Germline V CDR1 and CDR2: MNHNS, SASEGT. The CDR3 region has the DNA TGTGCCAGCAGACTACAGGGGCCTCTTGGAAACACCATATATTTT. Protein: CASRLQGPLGNTIYF.

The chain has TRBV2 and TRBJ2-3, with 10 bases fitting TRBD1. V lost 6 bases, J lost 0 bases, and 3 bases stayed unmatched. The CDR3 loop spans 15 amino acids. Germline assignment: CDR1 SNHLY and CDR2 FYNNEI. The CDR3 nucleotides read TGTGCCAGCAGGCCGGGACAGGGGAGCACAGATACGCAGTATTTT. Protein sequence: CASRPGQGSTDTQYF.

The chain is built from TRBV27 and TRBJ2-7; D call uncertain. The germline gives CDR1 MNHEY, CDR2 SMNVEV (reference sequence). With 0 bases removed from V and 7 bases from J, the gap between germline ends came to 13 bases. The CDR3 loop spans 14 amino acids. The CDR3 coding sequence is TGTGCCAGCAGTTTATCAGGGCAGACCAAGGAGCAGTACTTC. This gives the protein CASSLSGQTKEQYF.

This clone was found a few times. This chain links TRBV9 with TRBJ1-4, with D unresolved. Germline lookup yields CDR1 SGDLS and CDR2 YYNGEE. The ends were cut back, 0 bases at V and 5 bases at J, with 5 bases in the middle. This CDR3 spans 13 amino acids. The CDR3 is CASSVEYNEKLFF. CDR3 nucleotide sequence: TGTGCCAGCAGCGTAGAATACAATGAAAAACTGTTTTTT.

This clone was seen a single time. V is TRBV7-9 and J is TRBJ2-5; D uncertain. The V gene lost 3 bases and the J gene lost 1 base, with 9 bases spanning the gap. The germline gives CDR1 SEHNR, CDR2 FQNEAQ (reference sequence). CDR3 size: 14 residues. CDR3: CASSLHGSQETQYF. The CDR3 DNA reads TGTGCCAGCAGCTTGCACGGATCCCAAGAGACCCAGTACTTC. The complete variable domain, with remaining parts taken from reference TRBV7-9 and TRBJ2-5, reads DTGVSQNPRHKITKRGQNVTFRCDPISEHNRLYWYRQTLGQGPEFLTYFQNEAQLEKSRLLSDRFSAERPKGSFSTLEIQRTEQGDSAMYLCASSLHGSQETQYFGPGTRLLVL.

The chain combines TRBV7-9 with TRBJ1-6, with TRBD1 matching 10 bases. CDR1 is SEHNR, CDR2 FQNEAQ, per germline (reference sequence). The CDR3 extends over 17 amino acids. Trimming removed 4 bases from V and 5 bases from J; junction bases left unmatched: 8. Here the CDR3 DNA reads TGTGCCAGCAGCTCCCGACCGGGACAGGGGCATAATTCACCCCTCCACTTT. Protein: CASSSRPGQGHNSPLHF.

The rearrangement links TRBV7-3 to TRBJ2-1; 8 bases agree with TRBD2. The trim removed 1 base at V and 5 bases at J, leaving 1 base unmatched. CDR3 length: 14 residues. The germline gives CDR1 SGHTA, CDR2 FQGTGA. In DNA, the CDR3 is TGTGCCAGCAGCTTAAGCGGGGGGAACAATGAGCAGTTCTTC. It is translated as CASSLSGGNNEQFF.

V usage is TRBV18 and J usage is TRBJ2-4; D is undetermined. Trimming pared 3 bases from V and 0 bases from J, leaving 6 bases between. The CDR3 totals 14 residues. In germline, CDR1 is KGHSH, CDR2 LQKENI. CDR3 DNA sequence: TGTGCCAGCTCACCGGGAACAGCCAAAAACATTCAGTACTTC. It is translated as CASSPGTAKNIQYF.

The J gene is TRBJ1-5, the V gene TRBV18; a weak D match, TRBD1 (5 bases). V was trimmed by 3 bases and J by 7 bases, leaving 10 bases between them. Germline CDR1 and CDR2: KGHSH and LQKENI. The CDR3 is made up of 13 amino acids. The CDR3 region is CASSPGVTQPQHF. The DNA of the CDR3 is TGTGCCAGCTCACCGGGGGTAACACAGCCCCAGCATTTT. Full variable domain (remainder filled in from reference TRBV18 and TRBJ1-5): NAGVMQNPRHLVRRRGQEARLRCSPMKGHSHVYWYRQLPEEGLKFMVYLQKENIIDESGMPKERFSAEFPKEGPSILRIQQVVRGDSAAYFCASSPGVTQPQHFGDGTRLSIL.

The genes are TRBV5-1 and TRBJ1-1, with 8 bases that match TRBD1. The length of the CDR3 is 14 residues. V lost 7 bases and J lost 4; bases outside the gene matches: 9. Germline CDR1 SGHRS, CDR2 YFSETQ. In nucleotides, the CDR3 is TGCGCCAGCGGAGTCCAGGGGGCGAGCACTGAAGCTTTCTTT. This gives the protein CASGVQGASTEAFF.

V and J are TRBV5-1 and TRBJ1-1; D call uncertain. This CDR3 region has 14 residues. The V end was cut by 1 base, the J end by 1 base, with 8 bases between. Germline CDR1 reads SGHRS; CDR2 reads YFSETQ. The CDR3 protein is CASSLSGRNTEAFF. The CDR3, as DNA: TGCGCCAGCAGCTTGTCGGGAAGGAACACTGAAGCTTTCTTT. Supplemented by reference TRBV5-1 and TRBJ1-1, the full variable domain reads KAGVTQTPRYLIKTRGQQVTLSCSPISGHRSVSWYQQTPGQGLQFLFEYFSETQRNKGNFPGRFSGRQFSNSRSEMNVSTLELGDSALYLCASSLSGRNTEAFFGQGTRLTVV.